This T cell receptor beta chain is drawn from a study of neurological immune-mediated disorders. Study-level results: CDR3 amino acid sequences of expanded clones were not shared across subjects, a result suggesting private repertoires in all groups. The greatest degree of TCR clonal expansion was observed in HTLV-1-associated myelopathy, with the lowest in multiple sclerosis, below that of healthy controls.

The cDNA was produced through 5'RACE with 10-nucleotide random UMIs. Every sequencing run generated over 170 million TCR-beta sequences from 15-18 subjects. MiXCR, run by TCRdb on the 5' RACE reads, gives a single entry per CDR3 protein. The repertoire holds approximately 30,000 distinct CDR3 sequences, with over 20% as singletons. The table lists this clonotype with many counts. No antigen is known for it. The CDR3 contains 14 residues. Per the germline V gene, CDR1 is SEHNR and CDR2 is FQNEAQ (reference sequence). Unmatched junction bases numbered 4, after V lost 5 bases and J lost 4 bases. The specimen was PBMCs. This clonotype was sampled from an older woman in good health. The J gene is TRBJ1-4, the V gene TRBV7-9; 7 nucleotides line up with TRBD1. CDR3 nucleotides: TGTGCCAGCAGCACGGGACAGCTTAATGAAAAACTGTTTTTT. Its translation is CASSTGQLNEKLFF.